These 5 T cell receptor beta chains share one sample of origin, sequenced in a study of shared clonotypes between healthy human individuals. Produced via immunoSEQ multiplex PCR; TCRdb's table is partial and in-frame only. The sample includes millions of clones, approximately 95% of them seen just once. Material: naive CD4+ T cells from PBMCs. Subset: CD45RA+ positively selected. Source of these receptors: a man between 18 and 29 years old in good health. Some clones in this sample may be carry-over from other donors' samples.

The chain uses TRBV27 and TRBJ2-7, with a possible D match to TRBD1 (5 bases). Germline V gene sequence: CDR1 MNHEY, CDR2 SMNVEV (reference sequence). V lost 5 bases and J 5 bases, leaving 16 bases between the germline ends. The CDR3 length is 14 residues. CDR3 nucleotides: TGTGCCAGCAGTCCTATCCTGGCAGGGAACGAGCAGTACTTC. This gives the protein CASSPILAGNEQYF.

The chain has TRBV7-9 and TRBJ1-1; 11 positions agree with TRBD1. V was pared by 1 base and J by 1 base, with 5 bases of the junction left unmatched. CDR3 size: 17 residues. Germline values: CDR1 SEHNR, CDR2 FQNEAQ (reference sequence). The CDR3 region has the DNA TGTGCCAGCAGCTTAGGGACAGGGGGCGTTAGGAACACTGAAGCTTTCTTT. Protein product: CASSLGTGGVRNTEAFF.

The CDR3 protein is CASSQWTGPGEQFF. The CDR3 DNA reads TGTGCCAGCAGTCAATGGACAGGTCCGGGTGAGCAGTTCTTC. The V call is TRBV2, the J call TRBJ2-1; 7 bases are a match to TRBD1. The germline V gene has CDR1 SNHLY and CDR2 FYNNEI. There are 14 residues in the CDR3. Trimming cost V 5 bases and J 9 bases; bases outside gene matches: 10.

Only a few counts were recorded for this clone. This chain uses TRBV19 with TRBJ1-1, with D hard to call. The CDR3 totals 13 residues. Germline lookup yields CDR1 LNHDA and CDR2 SQIVND (reference sequence). Trimming shortened V by 6 bases and J by 1 base, and 9 bases separated the two germline ends. CDR3 residues: CASSLQENTEAFF. The CDR3 DNA reads TGTGCCAGTAGCCTCCAGGAGAACACTGAAGCTTTCTTT.

The J gene is TRBJ2-1, the V gene TRBV11-3; 7 bases align to TRBD2. With V trimmed by 4 bases and J by 1 base, 4 bases remained unmatched. CDR3 size: 15 residues. Germline values: CDR1 SGHNT, CDR2 YENEEA. CDR3 sequence reads: CASSWGGSSYNEQFF. The CDR3 nucleotides read TGTGCCAGCAGCTGGGGAGGGAGTTCCTACAATGAGCAGTTCTTC.